This T cell receptor (beta chain) was identified in a study of immune evolution from preneoplasia to lung adenocarcinoma. Overall study findings and caveats: KRAS-mutant nodules had the highest T cell clonality.

V was pared by 6 bases and J by 4 bases, with 10 bases of the junction left unmatched. CDR3 length: 16 residues. TCRdb's table, derived via immunoSEQ multiplex PCR, lists solely in-frame clones and lacks some. This table has tens of thousands of clones, approximately 79% appearing once. As to this clone: Its antigen is still unknown.

Between the mid-2010s and the late 2010s, patients underwent resection in Japan or China. The specimen sequenced was FFPE invasive lung adenocarcinoma tissue. The TCR originated in a person aged 60 to 70 with lung adenocarcinoma. J is TRBJ2-5 and V is TRBV23-1; TRBD1 agrees at 11 bases. TRBV23-1 is an ORF, with its function uncertain. The CDR3 loop reads CASSPRDRGGRETQYF. CDR3 sequence (DNA): TGCGCCAGCAGCCCCCGGGACAGGGGGGGCCGAGAGACCCAGTACTTC.